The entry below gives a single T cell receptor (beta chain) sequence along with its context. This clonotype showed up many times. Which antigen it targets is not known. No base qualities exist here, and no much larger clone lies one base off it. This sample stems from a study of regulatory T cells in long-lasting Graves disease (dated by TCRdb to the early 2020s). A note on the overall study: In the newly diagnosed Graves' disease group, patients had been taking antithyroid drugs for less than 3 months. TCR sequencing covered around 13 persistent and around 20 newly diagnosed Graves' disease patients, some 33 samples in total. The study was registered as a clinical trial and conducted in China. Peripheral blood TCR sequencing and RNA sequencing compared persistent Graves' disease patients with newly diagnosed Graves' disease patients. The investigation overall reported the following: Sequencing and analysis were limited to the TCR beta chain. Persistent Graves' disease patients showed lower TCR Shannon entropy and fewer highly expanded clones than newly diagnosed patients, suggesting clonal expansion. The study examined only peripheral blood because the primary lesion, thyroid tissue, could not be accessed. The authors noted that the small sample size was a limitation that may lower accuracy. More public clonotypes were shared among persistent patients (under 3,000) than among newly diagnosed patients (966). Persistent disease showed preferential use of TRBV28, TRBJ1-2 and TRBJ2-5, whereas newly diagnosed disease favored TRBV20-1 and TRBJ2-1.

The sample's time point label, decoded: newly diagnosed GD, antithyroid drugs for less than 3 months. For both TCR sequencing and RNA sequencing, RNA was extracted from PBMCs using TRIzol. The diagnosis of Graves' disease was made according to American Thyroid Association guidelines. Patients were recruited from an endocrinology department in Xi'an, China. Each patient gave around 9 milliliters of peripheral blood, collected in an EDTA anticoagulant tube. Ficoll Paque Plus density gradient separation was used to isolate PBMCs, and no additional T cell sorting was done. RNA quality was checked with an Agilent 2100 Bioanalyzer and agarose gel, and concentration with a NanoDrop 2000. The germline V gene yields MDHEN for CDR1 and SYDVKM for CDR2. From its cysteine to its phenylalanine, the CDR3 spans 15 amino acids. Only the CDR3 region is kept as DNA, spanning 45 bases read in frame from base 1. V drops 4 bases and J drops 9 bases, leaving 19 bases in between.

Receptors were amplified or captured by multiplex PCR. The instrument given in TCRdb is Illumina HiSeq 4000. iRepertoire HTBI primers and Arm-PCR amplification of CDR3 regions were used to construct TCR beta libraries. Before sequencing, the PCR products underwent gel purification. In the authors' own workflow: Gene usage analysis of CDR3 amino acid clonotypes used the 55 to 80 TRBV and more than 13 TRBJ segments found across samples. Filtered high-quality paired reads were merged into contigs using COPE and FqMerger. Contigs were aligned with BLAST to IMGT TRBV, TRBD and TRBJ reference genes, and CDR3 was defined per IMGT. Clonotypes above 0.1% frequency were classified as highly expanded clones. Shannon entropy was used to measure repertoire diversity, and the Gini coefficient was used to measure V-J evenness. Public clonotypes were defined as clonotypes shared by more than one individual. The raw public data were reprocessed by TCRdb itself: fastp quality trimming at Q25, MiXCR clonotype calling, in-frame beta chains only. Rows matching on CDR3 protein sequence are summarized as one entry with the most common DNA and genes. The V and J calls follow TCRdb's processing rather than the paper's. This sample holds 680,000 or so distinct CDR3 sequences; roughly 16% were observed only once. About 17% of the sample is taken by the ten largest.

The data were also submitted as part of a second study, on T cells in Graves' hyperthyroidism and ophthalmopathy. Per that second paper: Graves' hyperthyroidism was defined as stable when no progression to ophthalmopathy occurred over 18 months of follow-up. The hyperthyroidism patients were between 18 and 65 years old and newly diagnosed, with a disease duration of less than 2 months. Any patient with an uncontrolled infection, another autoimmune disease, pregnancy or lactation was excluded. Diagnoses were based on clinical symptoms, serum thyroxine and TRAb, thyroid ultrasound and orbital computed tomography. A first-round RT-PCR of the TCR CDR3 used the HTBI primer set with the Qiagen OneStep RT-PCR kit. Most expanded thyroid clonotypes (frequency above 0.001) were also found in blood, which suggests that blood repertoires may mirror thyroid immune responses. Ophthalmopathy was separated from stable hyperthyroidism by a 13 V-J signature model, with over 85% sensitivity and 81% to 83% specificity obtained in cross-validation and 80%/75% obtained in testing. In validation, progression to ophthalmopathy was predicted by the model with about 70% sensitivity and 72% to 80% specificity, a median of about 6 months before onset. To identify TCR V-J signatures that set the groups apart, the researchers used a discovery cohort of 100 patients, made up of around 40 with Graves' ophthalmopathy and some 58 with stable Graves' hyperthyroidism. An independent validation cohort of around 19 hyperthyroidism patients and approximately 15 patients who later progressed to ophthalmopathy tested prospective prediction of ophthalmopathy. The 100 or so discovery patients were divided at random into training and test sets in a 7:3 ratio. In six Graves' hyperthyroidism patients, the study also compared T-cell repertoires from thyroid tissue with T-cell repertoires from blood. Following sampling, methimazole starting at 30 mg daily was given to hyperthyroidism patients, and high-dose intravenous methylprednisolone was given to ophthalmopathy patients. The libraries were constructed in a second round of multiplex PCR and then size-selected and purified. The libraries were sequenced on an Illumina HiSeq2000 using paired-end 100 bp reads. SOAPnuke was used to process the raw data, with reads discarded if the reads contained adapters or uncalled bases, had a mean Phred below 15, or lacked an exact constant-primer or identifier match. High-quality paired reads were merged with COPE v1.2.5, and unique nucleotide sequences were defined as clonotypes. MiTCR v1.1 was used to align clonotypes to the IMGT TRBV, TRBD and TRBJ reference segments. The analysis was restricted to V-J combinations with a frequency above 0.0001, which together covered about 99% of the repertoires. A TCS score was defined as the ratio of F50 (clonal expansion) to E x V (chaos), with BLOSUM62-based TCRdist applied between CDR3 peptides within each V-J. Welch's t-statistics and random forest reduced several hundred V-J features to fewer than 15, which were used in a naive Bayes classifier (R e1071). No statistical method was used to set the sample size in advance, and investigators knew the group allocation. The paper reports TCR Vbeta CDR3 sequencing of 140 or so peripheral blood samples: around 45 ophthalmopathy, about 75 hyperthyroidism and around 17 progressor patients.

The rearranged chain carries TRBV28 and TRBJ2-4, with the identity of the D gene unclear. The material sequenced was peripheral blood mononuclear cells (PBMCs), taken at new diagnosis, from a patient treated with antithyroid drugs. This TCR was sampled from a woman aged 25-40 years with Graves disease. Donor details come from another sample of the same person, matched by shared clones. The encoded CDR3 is CASSSLSLGPSIQYF. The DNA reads TGTGCCAGCAGTTCCCTCAGTCTTGGGCCCAGCATTCAGTACTTC.